A selection of T cell receptor beta chains follows, all from one sample in a study of cytomegalovirus exposure and HLA in healthy donors. Generated by immunoSEQ multiplex PCR, the TCRdb table keeps only in-frame clones and is missing some. The repertoire holds approximately 44,000 clones, 60% to 85% seen once, with approximately 1.5% in the top ten. The sequenced sample consisted of PBMCs. The receptors here all came from a man in his thirties or forties in good health and CMV-seronegative. Both conserved end residues are part of each CDR3. A D gene is named only where the DNA matches it firmly.

>TRBD1|TRBV6-5|NA
CASRTGQGIYEQYF
>NA|TRBV4-3|TRBJ2-2
CASRPGLTLTGELFF
>NA|TRBV9|TRBJ2-4
CASSVDAGEGDIQYF
>TRBD1|TRBV29-1|TRBJ2-5
CSLLTGRETQYF
>NA|TRBV4-3|TRBJ2-5
CASSQQGQLRSGETQYF
>NA|TRBV9|TRBJ2-2
CASSVAVGELFF
>TRBD2|TRBV7-3|TRBJ2-7
CASSLRGGSGEQYF
>TRBD1|TRBV5-1|TRBJ2-3
CASSLGGQGASDTQYF
>NA|TRBV19|TRBJ1-5
CASSIGRSRGQPQHF
>NA|TRBV4-2|TRBJ1-2
CASSQDSGGWGYTF
>NA|TRBV30|TRBJ1-1
CAWSRQGWGTEAFF
>NA|TRBV28|TRBJ2-2
CASSADSTGELFF
>TRBD1|TRBV5-5|TRBJ1-5
CASSPFRGTGQPQHF
>NA|TRBV14|TRBJ2-7
CASSMGGAGSSYEQYF
>TRBD2|TRBV2|TRBJ2-5
CASRHRLAGGETQYF
>TRBD2|TRBV11-2|TRBJ2-1
CASSGWLAGGYNEQFF
>TRBD2|TRBV6-4|TRBJ2-2
CASSDTSGRDTGELFF
>TRBD2|TRBV5-1|TRBJ2-7
CASSQLAGGNEQYF
>NA|TRBV13|TRBJ1-2
CASSLGASYGYTF
>TRBD1|TRBV27|TRBJ1-2
CEPASLRVGAGGCNYGYTF
>NA|TRBV5-1|TRBJ2-7
CASSLAYEQYF
>NA|TRBV6-5|TRBJ2-7
CASRRTRQFLNEQYF
>TRBD2|TRBV7-3|TRBJ2-3
CASSSGLATDTQYF
>NA|TRBV18|TRBJ1-4
CASSPAITNNEKLFF
>TRBD1|TRBV16|TRBJ2-3
CASSLWDRASTDTQYF
>TRBD2|TRBV7-2|TRBJ2-5
CASSPSQAGGETQYF
>TRBD1|TRBV12-5|TRBJ2-7
CASGLGQGGNEQYF
>TRBD2|TRBV5-4|TRBJ2-1
CASSLASGSTYNEQFF
>NA|TRBV6-5|TRBJ2-3
CASSVQGMADTQYF
>NA|TRBV7-3|TRBJ2-7
CASSSKGGAYEQYF
>TRBD1|TRBV29-1|TRBJ2-4
CSVEAHGQAIQYF
>TRBD2|TRBV7-9|TRBJ2-7
CASSSLASGAAYEQYF
>NA|TRBV23-1|TRBJ1-1
CASSQSKKARGGLNTEAFF
>TRBD2|TRBV7-9|TRBJ2-2
CASSPRLAGGTGELFF
>TRBD1|TRBV5-1|TRBJ2-3
CASSADRGRTDTQYF
>NA|TRBV11-2|TRBJ2-2
CASSLGQYTGELFF
>TRBD1|TRBV27|TRBJ2-7
CASSFRTGFSYEQYF
>NA|TRBV29-1|TRBJ2-7
CSVDEGTHYEQYF
>NA|TRBV5-1|TRBJ2-1
CASSHSRGTRVDEQFF
>TRBD1|TRBV2|TRBJ2-1
CASRPGQGVNEQFF
>NA|TRBV7-9|TRBJ2-1
CSSSSQGWEQFF
>NA|TRBV4-1|TRBJ2-3
CASSPSTSTDTQYF
>NA|TRBV19|TRBJ1-1
CASSIGVMNTEAFF
>NA|TRBV18|TRBJ2-3
CASSRPPRPSGTDTQYF
>NA|TRBV9|TRBJ1-1
CASSVVSGLGTEAFF
>NA|TRBV7-8|TRBJ2-1
CASSPAPSLRFGQFF
>NA|TRBV10-2|TRBJ2-2
CASSDFGELFF
>TRBD2|TRBV4-1|TRBJ2-7
CASSHHGLAQDEQYF
>NA|TRBV11-1|TRBJ2-5
CASSLARGRAAGQYF
>TRBD2|TRBV25-1|TRBJ2-1
CASSEWASGSGEQFF
>TRBD1|TRBV29-1|TRBJ2-2
CSVGTGGTGELFF